The 18 T cell receptor beta chains below come from one sample, sequenced in a study of blood T cell repertoires in COVID-19. Assay: immunoSEQ multiplex PCR; the TCRdb copy retains only in-frame clones and omits some. The sample yields hundreds of thousands of clones, over 75% seen once. Specimen: peripheral blood. The receptors originated from a man aged 45-65 years with COVID-19, enrolled during active disease.

This clone was seen a handful of times. CDR3 in amino acids: CATSRDPGDQPQHF. The CDR3, as DNA: TGTGCCACCAGCAGAGACCCGGGTGATCAGCCCCAGCATTTT. V gene TRBV15 combines with J gene TRBJ1-5; no clear D gene. The germline V gene encodes CDR1 LNHNV and CDR2 YYDKDF (reference sequence). Trimming removed 0 bases from V and 5 bases from J, with 8 bases in between. There are 14 residues in the CDR3.

Concerning this clone itself: Other DNA sequences in this sample translate to the same CDR3. The J gene is TRBJ2-7, the V gene TRBV19; D gene uncertain. CDR3 length: 13 amino acids. Germline V gives CDR1 LNHDA, CDR2 SQIVND (reference sequence). V lost 1 base to trimming and J lost 0 bases, with 4 bases between them. CDR3 in DNA: TGTGCCAGTAGTATAGGTCGCTCCTACGAGCAGTACTTC. The encoded protein is CASSIGRSYEQYF.

This chain connects TRBV5-1 to TRBJ1-5; no definite D call. In germline, CDR1 is SGHRS, CDR2 YFSETQ. The CDR3 runs 13 residues. Trimming removed 5 bases from V and 4 bases from J, with 10 bases in between. CDR3 region: CASRSLPNQPQHF. The CDR3 nucleotides are TGCGCCAGCAGATCCCTCCCTAATCAGCCCCAGCATTTT.

J is TRBJ1-3 and V is TRBV6-1, with no clear D. This CDR3 region has 17 residues. Trimming shortened V by 3 bases and J by 0 bases, and 15 bases separated the two germline ends. The germline V gene has CDR1 MNHNS and CDR2 SASEGT. The DNA of the CDR3 is TGTGCCAGCAGTGATCCCCGAATAACAAGCTCTGGAAACACCATATATTTT. It specifies CASSDPRITSSGNTIYF.

This clone has just one count. The chain joins TRBV4-1 to TRBJ2-7, with 8 positions matching TRBD1. CDR1 is MGHRA, CDR2 YSYEKL, per germline. The V and J ends lost 4 bases and 11 bases, in that order; junction bases with no gene match: 13. This CDR3 comprises 14 residues. In nucleotides, the CDR3 is TGCGCCAGCAGCCTACTAGATCTGACAGGGGCCGAGTACTTC. Translation: CASSLLDLTGAEYF.

The CDR3 reads CASSPGQTNYGYTF. In DNA form, the CDR3 reads TGTGCCAGCAGCCCCGGACAGACAAACTATGGCTACACCTTC. The genes are TRBV9 and TRBJ1-2, with D possibly TRBD1 on 6 matching bases. Trimming left V 4 bases short and J 2 bases short, with 12 bases between. This CDR3 spans 14 amino acids. In germline, CDR1 is SGDLS, CDR2 YYNGEE.

The rearrangement joins TRBV5-1 to TRBJ2-5, with 9 bases lining up with TRBD1. The germline V gene has CDR1 SGHRS and CDR2 YFSETQ. This CDR3 has 15 residues. Trimming took 2 bases from V and 5 from J; bases not matched to a gene: 7. The CDR3 bases are TGCGCCAGCAGCTTCAACACAGGGGGCGAGGAGACCCAGTACTTC. Translated: CASSFNTGGEETQYF.

The table lists this clone with many counts. This sequence joins TRBV2 and TRBJ1-5; D is uncertain. The ends were cut back, 6 bases at V and 0 bases at J, with 9 bases in the middle. The germline gives CDR1 SNHLY, CDR2 FYNNEI. The CDR3 consists of 14 residues. CDR3: CASRETGSNQPQHF. In DNA form, the CDR3 reads TGTGCCAGCAGGGAAACGGGTAGCAATCAGCCCCAGCATTTT. Supplemented by reference TRBV2 and TRBJ1-5, the full variable domain reads EPEVTQTPSHQVTQMGQEVILRCVPISNHLYFYWYRQILGQKVEFLVSFYNNEISEKSEIFDDQFSVERPDGSNFTLKIRSTKLEDSAMYFCASRETGSNQPQHFGDGTRLSIL.

The chain couples TRBV7-3 to TRBJ2-3; D remains ambiguous. V lost 4 bases to trimming and J lost 4 bases, with 6 bases between them. The length of the CDR3 is 12 residues. Germline V gives CDR1 SGHTA, CDR2 FQGTGA. The CDR3 DNA follows: TGTGCCAGCAGCTCCCTATCAGATACGCAGTATTTT. Translation: CASSSLSDTQYF.

This chain joins TRBV7-3 and TRBJ2-7; 12 bases match TRBD1. The CDR3 extends over 16 amino acids. Germline V gene data show CDR1 as SGHTA and CDR2 as FQGTGA. Trimming at V came to 1 base and at J to 6 bases, leaving 7 bases not matched to a gene. The CDR3 nucleotides read TGTGCCAGCAGCTTAAATCCCGGGACAGGGGGCAGCGAGCAGTACTTC. This encodes CASSLNPGTGGSEQYF.

The J gene is TRBJ1-5, the V gene TRBV7-8; D unclear. The ends were cut back, 1 base at V and 4 bases at J, with 11 bases in the middle. CDR3 length: 15 amino acids. Germline assignment: CDR1 SGHVS and CDR2 FQNEAQ. In DNA form, the CDR3 reads TGTGCCAGCAGCTTAGATCGTCAGGTGAATCAGCCCCAGCATTTT. The encoded protein is CASSLDRQVNQPQHF.

The rearrangement links TRBV7-9 to TRBJ1-1; possible D gene TRBD1, 6 bases. Germline assignment: CDR1 SEHNR and CDR2 FQNEAQ (reference sequence). The germline V and J ends were trimmed by 5 bases and 1 base, with 14 bases remaining between them. This CDR3 has 15 residues. The CDR3 sequence is CASSPNPTGNTEAFF. The CDR3 DNA reads TGTGCCAGCAGCCCGAACCCGACAGGGAACACTGAAGCTTTCTTT.

J is TRBJ2-2 and V is TRBV15; 8 positions match TRBD1. Trimming took 8 bases from V and 4 from J; bases not matched to a gene: 6. The CDR3 totals 14 residues. CDR1 and CDR2 from the germline V gene are LNHNV and YYDKDF (reference sequence). Written as DNA, the CDR3 is TGTGCCACCGGTCCGGGACAGGCCACCGGGGAGCTGTTTTTT. Residues: CATGPGQATGELFF.

This clone was seen only a few times. The genes are TRBV2 and TRBJ2-5, with TRBD1 matching 7 bases. With V trimmed by 6 bases and J by 5 bases, 6 bases remained unmatched. CDR1 is SNHLY and CDR2 is FYNNEI in the germline V gene. The CDR3 contains 13 residues. The DNA of the CDR3 is TGTGCCAGCAGGAATACAGGGGTGGAGACCCAGTACTTC. It is translated as CASRNTGVETQYF.

The rearrangement joins TRBV9 to TRBJ2-3; D may be TRBD1 (6 bases). Germline V CDR1 and CDR2: SGDLS, YYNGEE. The CDR3 has 16 amino acids. V lost 2 bases and J 0 bases, leaving 13 bases between the germline ends. The CDR3 protein is CASSVYQGTSTDTQYF. The CDR3 DNA sequence: TGTGCCAGCAGCGTGTATCAGGGGACAAGCACAGATACGCAGTATTTT.

The rearrangement joins TRBV27 to TRBJ1-5; TRBD1 aligns across 8 bases. This CDR3 spans 18 amino acids. Germline CDR1 is MNHEY and CDR2 is SMNVEV (reference sequence). V shed 2 bases and J 3 bases; nucleotides not matched to a gene: 12. CDR3 in DNA: TGTGCCAGCAGTTTAGCCTCCGACAGGGGCTACCACAATCAGCCCCAGCATTTT. Amino acid sequence: CASSLASDRGYHNQPQHF.

The CDR3 is CASSMGARAQETQYF. DNA for the CDR3: TGTGCCAGTAGTATGGGCGCCAGGGCTCAAGAGACCCAGTACTTC. The rearrangement uses TRBV19 and TRBJ2-5; TRBD1 is a possible D gene (5 bases). The CDR3 consists of 15 residues. Trimming left V 3 bases short and J 2 bases short, with 13 bases between. Germline V lookup: CDR1 LNHDA, CDR2 SQIVND (reference sequence).

The chain joins TRBV30 to TRBJ2-7, with 8 bases matching TRBD1. Unmatched junction bases numbered 6, after V lost 5 bases and J lost 0 bases. Per the germline V gene, CDR1 is GTSNPN and CDR2 is SVGIG (reference sequence). This CDR3 has 14 residues. CDR3 region: CAWEDRAGSYEQYF. The CDR3 DNA follows: TGTGCCTGGGAGGACAGGGCCGGCTCCTACGAGCAGTACTTC. The full variable domain, completed using reference TRBV30 and TRBJ2-7, is SQTIHQWPATLVQPVGSPLSLECTVEGTSNPNLYWYRQAAGRGLQLLFYSVGIGQISSEVPQNLSASRPQDRQFILSSKKLLLSDSGFYLCAWEDRAGSYEQYFGPGTRLTVT.